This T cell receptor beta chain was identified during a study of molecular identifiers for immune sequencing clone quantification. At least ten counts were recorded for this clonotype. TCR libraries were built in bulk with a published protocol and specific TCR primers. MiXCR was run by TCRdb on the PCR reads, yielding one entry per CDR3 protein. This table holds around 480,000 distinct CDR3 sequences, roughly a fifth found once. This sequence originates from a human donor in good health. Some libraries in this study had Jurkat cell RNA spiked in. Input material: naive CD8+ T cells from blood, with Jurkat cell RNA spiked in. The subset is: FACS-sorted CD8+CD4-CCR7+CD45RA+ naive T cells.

In DNA, the CDR3 is TGTGCCAGCAGCCCACACTACAATGAGCAGTTCTTC. Its translation is CASSPHYNEQFF. V is TRBV3-1 and J is TRBJ2-1; D is unclear. V lost 4 bases to trimming and J lost 3 bases, with 4 bases between them. This CDR3 is 12 amino acids long. Germline lookup yields CDR1 LGHDT and CDR2 YNNKEL (reference sequence).